This entry features one T cell receptor (beta chain) sequence. Its antigen is still unknown. PCR used 60 Vbeta primers and 13 Jbeta primers. In the authors' workflow: A later analysis tallied 65 million to 85 million unique TCR beta chains, some 12 million of them shared. Method: immunoSEQ multiplex PCR; TCRdb's copy keeps in-frame clones and lacks some. D and trimming come from the DNA, and the V and J calls and clone size come from that table. The top ten clones hold roughly 10% of a sample with about 110,000 clones, 70% of them seen once. Looked up from germline, CDR1 is SGHRS and CDR2 is YFSETQ. With V trimmed by 0 bases and J by 10 bases, 8 bases remained unmatched. There are 15 residues in the CDR3. The data originate from a study of cytomegalovirus exposure and HLA in healthy donors. Findings and limits, study-wide: The study listed roughly 160 cytomegalovirus-associated TCR beta chains.

The gene calls are TRBV5-1 and TRBJ1-1; TRBD1 matches at 11 bases. The clonotype was recovered from a man aged 25 to 45 in good health and CMV-seropositive. The material sequenced was PBMCs. CDR3 DNA: TGCGCCAGCAGCTTGGCCTCCGGACAGGGGGCCCCAGCTTTCTTT. Translating gives CASSLASGQGAPAFF.